A single sample gave rise to the 9 T cell receptor beta chains below, sequenced in a study of neurological immune-mediated disorders. MiXCR, applied by TCRdb to the 5' RACE reads, yields one record per CDR3 protein. Found here are around 56,000 distinct CDR3 sequences, around 24% of them singletons; the top ten hold about 4.5%. Specified time point: technical triplicate 2. The specimen sequenced was PBMCs. These receptors were collected from a man in his sixties with HTLV-1-associated myelopathy (HAM/TSP).

This clonotype has ten or more counts. The chain links TRBV20-1 to TRBJ1-2; TRBD1 matches at 7 bases. Germline V CDR1 and CDR2: DFQATT, SNEGSKA (reference sequence). The CDR3 has 15 amino acids. V gave up 3 bases and J gave up 0 bases; unmatched junction bases: 7. CDR3 in DNA: TGCAGTGCTAGGTTGGCAGGGGGTACTAACTATGGCTACACCTTC. This sequence encodes CSARLAGGTNYGYTF.

The chain links TRBV6-2 or TRBV6-3 to TRBJ2-5; 7 nucleotides agree with TRBD2. The J call is doubtful: the DNA matches TRBJ2-1 better. Germline V CDR1 and CDR2: MNHEY, SVGEGT. CDR3 length: 20 amino acids. CDR3 in DNA: TGTGCCAGCAGTCTCTGGGGGGGGAATAGCGGAATAATCTCCTACAATGAGCAGTTCTTC. This gives the protein CASSLWGGNSGIISYNEQFF.

This clonotype was picked up many times. This rearrangement joins TRBV12-3 or TRBV12-4 to TRBJ1-1, with TRBD1 as a possible D gene (6 bases). The CDR3 spans 17 residues. V was trimmed by 7 bases and J by 2 bases, leaving 23 bases between them. CDR3 sequence (DNA): TGTGCCAGCACCGAGGGAAGGGGGGCCCAGCTAAACACTGAAGCTTTCTTT. This gives the protein CASTEGRGAQLNTEAFF.

V and J are TRBV6-6 and TRBJ2-2; D unclear. Trimming cost V 1 base and J 3 bases, with 6 bases left between them. From germline, CDR1 is MNHNY and CDR2 SVGAGI (reference sequence). This CDR3 contains 14 residues. CDR3 in amino acids: CASSYFPDTGELFF. CDR3 DNA: TGTGCCAGCAGTTACTTTCCTGACACCGGGGAGCTGTTTTTT.

In this sample, this clonotype turned up many times. The chain couples TRBV6-5 to TRBJ1-6, with no clear D. Germline V gene lookup returns CDR1 MNHEY and CDR2 SVGAGI. This CDR3 spans 15 amino acids. The germline V and J ends were trimmed by 2 bases and 6 bases, with 11 bases remaining between them. CDR3 DNA: TGTGCCAGCAGTTACCGCCCGGGCCGTAATTCACCCCTCCACTTT. This gives the protein CASSYRPGRNSPLHF.

V is TRBV20-1 and J is TRBJ2-1, with TRBD2 matching 14 bases. Germline CDR1 reads DFQATT; CDR2 reads SNEGSKA (reference sequence). CDR3 length equals 13 residues. V shed 8 bases and J 7 bases; nucleotides not matched to a gene: 4. Here the CDR3 DNA reads TGCAGTTTCGGGACTAGCGGGAGTAATGAGCAGTTCTTC. This codes for CSFGTSGSNEQFF.

This clonotype was observed at least ten times. The chain has TRBV5-1 and TRBJ1-1; possibly TRBD1 for D (5 bases). Germline V CDR1 and CDR2: SGHRS, YFSETQ. Trimming pared 4 bases from V and 4 bases from J, leaving 14 bases between. The CDR3 covers 14 residues. In DNA form, the CDR3 reads TGCGCCAGCAGCGCCCTGGGGGAGGGCACTGAAGCTTTCTTT. Translated: CASSALGEGTEAFF.

Comments on this clonotype: This may be a read error: a much more frequent sequence differs by one nucleotide. The chain employs TRBV6-6 and TRBJ2-2, with 11 bases fitting TRBD2. The CDR3 is 20 amino acids. V trimming: 10 bases; J trimming: 2 bases; junction bases outside the gene matches: 21. Per the germline V gene, CDR1 is MNHNY and CDR2 is SVGAGI (reference sequence). The CDR3 DNA reads TGTGCCAACAGCTTCTTCGGGACTAGCGGACGAGGGGGTAACACCGGGGAGCTGTTTTTT. It encodes CANSFFGTSGRGGNTGELFF.

The genes are TRBV19 and TRBJ2-2; 11 bases match TRBD2. This CDR3 has 15 residues. Germline CDR1 LNHDA, CDR2 SQIVND (reference sequence). V lost 5 bases and J lost 5; bases outside the gene matches: 4. The CDR3 loop reads CASSGTSGSTGELFF. The CDR3 DNA follows: TGTGCCAGTAGTGGCACTAGCGGGAGTACCGGGGAGCTGTTTTTT.